The source of this T cell receptor (beta chain) is a study of cytomegalovirus exposure and HLA in healthy donors. General observations from the study: With DRB1 most and HLA-C fewest, TCR association rates differed between HLA loci in a later analysis. Trimming of TCR beta V- and J-genes showed a link, identified in a later analysis, to a missense DCLRE1C variant.

After removal of 6 bases from V and 1 base from J, the junction contained 4 bases not matched to a gene. CDR1 is KGHSH and CDR2 is LQKENI in the germline V gene. This CDR3 has 14 residues. 60 Vbeta and 13 Jbeta primers were used in PCR. Using immunoSEQ multiplex PCR, the repertoire was profiled, and TCRdb retains in-frame clones only, with some absent. The data show 90,000 to 100,000 clones, over 70% seen once. Note on this clone: Its matching antigen is unknown. The same CDR3 arises from other DNA sequences in this sample as well.

The clonotype originates from a woman between 40 and 55 years old in good health and CMV-seronegative. This chain joins TRBV18 and TRBJ1-1; 8 bases agree with TRBD1. Sequencing was done on a sample of PBMCs. The CDR3: CASSPDRANTEAFF. CDR3 DNA sequence: TGTGCCAGCTCCCCGGACAGGGCGAACACTGAAGCTTTCTTT.